A single sample gave rise to the 8 T cell receptor beta chains below, sequenced in a study of metastatic and nonmetastatic thyroid tumors. TCRdb re-clonotyped the PCR reads through MiXCR. The table shows roughly 63,000 clones, with around 15% occurring only once. Prior to thyroid surgery, none of the patients had received any treatment. Material: blood. Receptors originate from a male donor with papillary thyroid cancer or a benign thyroid nodule (not recorded which). Some clones in this sample may be carry-over from other donors' samples.

Remarks on this clone: A read error may be the cause here, since a much bigger clone is one base away. This sequence joins TRBV7-9 and TRBJ2-3, with D hard to call. The CDR3 extends over 11 amino acids. V was shortened by 4 bases and J by 3 bases, with 2 bases between the two germline ends. CDR1 and CDR2 from the germline V gene are SEHNR and FQNEAQ (reference sequence). The chain's CDR3 is CASSSTDTQYF. The CDR3 DNA is TGTGCCAGCAGCTCGACAGATACGCAGTATTTT.

The table lists this clone with many counts. The rearrangement uses TRBV6-1 and TRBJ2-1, with TRBD1 as a possible D gene (6 bases). The CDR3 runs to 13 residues. Per the germline V gene, CDR1 is MNHNS and CDR2 is SASEGT. Trimming took off 4 bases at V and 9 bases at J, with 13 bases between the two ends. The DNA for the CDR3 is TGTGCCAGCAGTGGCCCTACAGGGACTGAGCAGTTCTTC. This gives the protein CASSGPTGTEQFF.

Many counts were recorded for this clone. The V gene is TRBV7-2, the J gene TRBJ1-2; no definite D call. This CDR3 is 15 amino acids long. Trimming took 4 bases from V and 4 from J, leaving 16 bases between them. Germline loops: CDR1 SGHTA, CDR2 FQGNSA. CDR3 residues: CASSSITGPRYGYTF. Here the CDR3 DNA reads TGTGCCAGCAGCTCCATAACCGGGCCCCGCTATGGCTACACCTTC.

The chain joins TRBV6-1 to TRBJ1-2, with 7 bases that match TRBD1. Per germline, CDR1 MNHNS and CDR2 SASEGT. The ends lost 5 bases at V and 10 bases at J; junction bases unmatched: 10. CDR3 length: 13 residues. Written as DNA, the CDR3 is TGTGCCAGCAGTCTGACAGGGTTAGGGTTCTACACCTTC. Its translation: CASSLTGLGFYTF.

The chain joins TRBV6-1 to TRBJ1-5; 8 bases fit TRBD1. Germline V gene lookup returns CDR1 MNHNS and CDR2 SASEGT. CDR3 size: 16 residues. The J segment lost 7 bases and the V segment lost 7 bases, leaving 15 bases of the junction unmatched. Written as DNA, the CDR3 is TGTGCCAGCACCACCTTTCCGGCAGGGGGCGGGCAGCCCCAGCATTTT. Its protein is CASTTFPAGGGQPQHF.

This clone was counted between two and nine times. J is TRBJ2-7 and V is TRBV12-3 or TRBV12-4; maybe TRBD2 (6 bases). This CDR3 is 16 amino acids long. V lost 4 bases and J 4 bases, leaving 20 bases between the germline ends. The CDR3 spells CASSSSGSGGKYEQYF. The CDR3 DNA follows: TGTGCCAGCAGTTCGTCGGGGAGCGGCGGGAAATACGAGCAGTACTTC.

This clone was picked up one time. The chain employs TRBV11-2 and TRBJ2-1; D is undetermined. Trimming took 5 bases from V and 8 from J, leaving 22 bases between them. CDR1 and CDR2 (germline): SGHAT, FQNNGV. The CDR3 consists of 16 residues. The CDR3 coding sequence is TGTGCCAGCAGCCGCCAAGTAGCTGTGGGTCAGGATGAGCAGTTCTTC. Amino acid sequence: CASSRQVAVGQDEQFF.

This clone has at least ten counts. Other nucleotide sequences from this sample produce the same CDR3. The rearrangement joins TRBV6-1 to TRBJ2-1, with 12 bases fitting TRBD2. The germline V gene has CDR1 MNHNS and CDR2 SASEGT. J lost 0 bases, V lost 6 bases, and 3 bases had no gene match. This CDR3 spans 16 amino acids. The CDR3 here is CASRGLAGYSYNEQFF. CDR3 nucleotide sequence: TGTGCCAGCAGAGGACTAGCGGGGTACTCCTACAATGAGCAGTTCTTC.